The 25 T cell receptor beta chains reported below all come from one sample, sequenced in a study of CD8 T cells in ankylosing spondylitis. TCRdb re-called the 5' RACE reads with MiXCR, one entry per CDR3 protein. The sample lists 160,000 or so distinct CDR3 sequences, approximately 9.9% occurring once. Sequencing used blood, either unsorted or a sorted T cell fraction (not recorded which). The receptors here all came from a female donor with ankylosing spondylitis or in good health (not recorded which).

The chain is built from TRBV2 and TRBJ1-3; no definite D call. The CDR3 sequence is 12 residues long. In germline, CDR1 is SNHLY, CDR2 FYNNEI. V was pared by 7 bases and J by 4 bases, with 8 bases between. The chain's CDR3 is CASNLEGNTIYF. DNA for the CDR3: TGTGCCAGCAATTTGGAGGGAAACACCATATATTTT.

This clonotype was seen only a few times. The genes are TRBV9 and TRBJ2-1; weak D call: TRBD2 (5 bases). The V end lost 0 bases, the J end lost 5 bases, and 9 bases lay between the germline ends. This CDR3 is built from 14 residues. Germline assignment: CDR1 SGDLS and CDR2 YYNGEE. The CDR3 sequence is CASSVAGSNNEQFF. The CDR3 bases are TGTGCCAGCAGCGTAGCGGGATCCAACAATGAGCAGTTCTTC. Complete variable domain (other parts from reference TRBV9 and TRBJ2-1): DSGVTQTPKHLITATGQRVTLRCSPRSGDLSVYWYQQSLDQGLQFLIQYYNGEERAKGNILERFSAQQFPDLHSELNLSSLELGDSALYFCASSVAGSNNEQFFGPGTRLTVL.

The V call is TRBV2, the J call TRBJ1-2, with D hard to call. This CDR3 has 15 residues. Per the germline V gene, CDR1 is SNHLY and CDR2 is FYNNEI. V gave up 4 bases and J gave up 6 bases, with 18 bases separating them. The CDR3 DNA follows: TGTGCCAGCAGTGGCCAACTCGCAGAGTCACATGGCTACACCTTC. Encoded protein: CASSGQLAESHGYTF.

The chain recombines TRBV9 with TRBJ2-1, with D uncertain. Germline V gene lookup returns CDR1 SGDLS and CDR2 YYNGEE. This CDR3 is built from 13 residues. V dropped 3 bases and J dropped 0 bases, with 4 bases sitting between them. The chain's CDR3 is CASSESSYNEQFF. The CDR3 nucleotides are TGTGCCAGCAGCGAGTCCTCCTACAATGAGCAGTTCTTC.

This clonotype has a handful of counts. V and J are TRBV7-2 and TRBJ2-3; maybe TRBD2 (6 bases). CDR1 is SGHTA and CDR2 is FQGNSA in the germline V gene. V was pared by 3 bases and J by 2 bases, with 15 bases between. This CDR3 contains 16 residues. The CDR3 coding sequence is TGTGCCAGCAGCTTCCCGGGACTTAAAACCACAGATACGCAGTATTTT. Protein sequence: CASSFPGLKTTDTQYF.

This clonotype was recorded at least ten times. In DNA, the CDR3 is TGCGCCAGCAGTCCCGGGGTCTCTGGAAACACCATATATTTT. Protein: CASSPGVSGNTIYF. The rearrangement joins TRBV5-1 to TRBJ1-3; D remains ambiguous. V lost 5 bases, J lost 0 bases, and 9 bases lay in between. Germline V CDR1 and CDR2: SGHRS, YFSETQ. The CDR3 length is 14 residues.

In its sample, this clonotype was seen many times. J is TRBJ2-2 and V is TRBV4-3; D ambiguous. V lost 3 bases and J 2 bases, leaving 10 bases between the germline ends. Germline CDR1 reads LGHNA; CDR2 reads YSLEER. The CDR3 is 15 residues long. CDR3 sequence reads: CASSHGVTNTGELFF. CDR3 DNA: TGCGCCAGCAGCCATGGGGTCACCAACACCGGGGAGCTGTTTTTT.

This clonotype has ten or more counts. This rearrangement joins TRBV28 to TRBJ2-7; TRBD2 agrees at 8 bases. Germline CDR1 and CDR2: MDHEN and SYDVKM. This CDR3 has 15 amino acids. The V segment lost 3 bases and the J segment 0 bases; nucleotides outside the gene matches: 4. The CDR3 coding sequence is TGTGCCAGCAGTTTGATAAGCGGGAGCTCCTACGAGCAGTACTTC. Translating it yields CASSLISGSSYEQYF.

The V and J genes are TRBV28 and TRBJ2-1; 10 bases fit TRBD2. With V trimmed by 5 bases and J by 3 bases, 7 bases remained unmatched. Germline lookup yields CDR1 MDHEN and CDR2 SYDVKM. The length of the CDR3 is 16 residues. CDR3: CASSPTAGGHYNEQFF. The DNA for the CDR3 is TGTGCCAGCAGTCCTACAGCGGGAGGGCACTACAATGAGCAGTTCTTC.

This clonotype was detected once. The J gene is TRBJ2-7, the V gene TRBV20-1, with TRBD2 matching 9 bases. The germline gives CDR1 DFQATT, CDR2 SNEGSKA (reference sequence). With 3 bases clipped from V and 3 bases from J, the junction kept 6 bases outside the gene matches. The CDR3 runs to 14 residues. The CDR3: CSASRATSGYEQYF. Here the CDR3 DNA reads TGCAGTGCTAGTCGAGCGACTAGCGGCTACGAGCAGTACTTC.

This clonotype has ten or more counts. V gene TRBV7-9 combines with J gene TRBJ1-1, with unresolved D. CDR3 length: 14 residues. CDR1 is SEHNR, CDR2 FQNEAQ, per germline (reference sequence). With 5 bases removed from V and 1 base from J, the gap between germline ends came to 11 bases. The CDR3, as DNA: TGTGCCAGCAGCCCCCCTTGGCAGAACACTGAAGCTTTCTTT. Translating it yields CASSPPWQNTEAFF.

The V call is TRBV25-1, the J call TRBJ2-1, with 9 bases matching TRBD2. Germline V lookup: CDR1 MGHDK, CDR2 SYGVNS. After removal of 3 bases from V and 5 bases from J, the junction contained 11 bases not matched to a gene. The CDR3 sequence is 17 residues long. CDR3 sequence: CASSDPLAGVSDNEQFF. CDR3 nucleotide sequence: TGTGCCAGCAGTGACCCTTTAGCGGGAGTATCGGACAATGAGCAGTTCTTC. The full variable domain, rest sourced from reference TRBV25-1 and TRBJ2-1, is EADIYQTPRYLVIGTGKKITLECSQTMGHDKMYWYQQDPGMELHLIHYSYGVNSTEKGDLSSESTVSRIRTEHFPLTLESARPSHTSQYLCASSDPLAGVSDNEQFFGPGTRLTVL.

This clonotype was detected a few times. The rearrangement uses TRBV5-8 and TRBJ1-5; 7 nucleotides agree with TRBD1. Germline V gene lookup returns CDR1 SGHTS and CDR2 YDEGEE. The V gene end was trimmed by 4 bases and the J gene end by 6 bases; junction bases not matched to a gene: 10. The CDR3 totals 15 residues. The CDR3 here is CASSERTGGVQPQHF. The CDR3 DNA reads as TGTGCCAGCAGCGAACGGACAGGAGGAGTTCAGCCCCAGCATTTT. Full variable domain (rest looked up from reference TRBV5-8 and TRBJ1-5): EAGVTQSPTHLIKTRGQQATLRCSPISGHTSVYWYQQALGLGLQFLLWYDEGEERNRGNFPPRFSGRQFPNYSSELNVNALELEDSALYLCASSERTGGVQPQHFGDGTRLSIL.

The J gene is TRBJ2-7, the V gene TRBV7-9; 7 nucleotides line up with TRBD1. The germline V gene has CDR1 SEHNR and CDR2 FQNEAQ (reference sequence). This CDR3 contains 14 residues. With V trimmed by 4 bases and J by 6 bases, 9 bases remained unmatched. CDR3 nucleotides: TGTGCCAGCAGCTCCGAGACAGGGACCGTCGAGCAGTACTTC. Protein: CASSSETGTVEQYF.

This clonotype was recorded many times. The V and J genes are TRBV5-1 and TRBJ2-7; D unresolved. The CDR3 contains 14 residues. V was pared by 2 bases and J by 1 base, with 10 bases between. The germline CDR1 and CDR2 sequences are SGHRS and YFSETQ. As DNA, the CDR3 is TGCGCCAGCAGCTTCCGGACGGAATCCTACGAGCAGTACTTC. It is translated as CASSFRTESYEQYF. Full variable domain (outside the CDR3, taken from reference TRBV5-1 and TRBJ2-7): KAGVTQTPRYLIKTRGQQVTLSCSPISGHRSVSWYQQTPGQGLQFLFEYFSETQRNKGNFPGRFSGRQFSNSRSEMNVSTLELGDSALYLCASSFRTESYEQYFGPGTRLTVT.

This chain connects TRBV11-1 to TRBJ2-7; D possibly corresponds to TRBD1 (5 bases). Germline lookup yields CDR1 SGHAT and CDR2 FQDESV (reference sequence). The CDR3 is 18 amino acids. V lost 5 bases, J lost 2 bases, and 25 bases lay in between. Written as DNA, the CDR3 is TGTGCCAGCAGCCTCTCCCCCGCGCAGGGCAGGCATACCTACGAGCAGTACTTC. It is translated as CASSLSPAQGRHTYEQYF.

This clonotype was counted at least ten times. This chain links TRBV7-9 with TRBJ2-1; D is unresolved. The CDR3 loop spans 12 amino acids. The V gene's germline CDR1 is SEHNR and CDR2 FQNEAQ (reference sequence). V lost 5 bases and J lost 9, with 11 bases in between. CDR3 nucleotide sequence: TGTGCCAGCAGCACGAGCGCCGGTGAGCAGTTCTTC. Protein product: CASSTSAGEQFF. Variable domain in full (rest from reference TRBV7-9 and TRBJ2-1): DTGVSQNPRHKITKRGQNVTFRCDPISEHNRLYWYRQTLGQGPEFLTYFQNEAQLEKSRLLSDRFSAERPKGSFSTLEIQRTEQGDSAMYLCASSTSAGEQFFGPGTRLTVL.

This clonotype showed up just a few times. The V gene is TRBV21-1, the J gene TRBJ2-5. TRBV21-1 counts as a pseudogene. This CDR3 region has 15 residues. CDR3 sequence: CASSVAGESGETQYF. The CDR3 DNA reads TGTGCCAGCAGCGTAGCGGGAGAAAGTGGTGAGACCCAGTACTTC.

This clonotype showed up just a few times. The chain has TRBV20-1 and TRBJ2-7; 9 bases agree with TRBD1. The CDR3 length is 15 residues. Germline loops: CDR1 DFQATT, CDR2 SNEGSKA (reference sequence). Trimming cost V 6 bases and J 3 bases; bases outside gene matches: 12. The CDR3 spells CSATTPDRGIYEQYF. The CDR3 DNA is TGCAGTGCAACCACTCCGGACAGGGGAATCTACGAGCAGTACTTC.

In its sample, this clonotype was seen many times. V gene TRBV5-6 combines with J gene TRBJ2-7; the D gene is possibly TRBD2 (5 bases). This CDR3 has 14 amino acids. Germline CDR1 and CDR2: SGHDT and YYEEEE. Deletions cut 2 bases from V and 0 bases from J, with 9 bases between. CDR3 sequence reads: CASSFSSSSYEQYF. CDR3 DNA sequence: TGTGCCAGCAGCTTCTCTAGCAGCTCCTACGAGCAGTACTTC.

This clonotype has only a few counts. V is TRBV20-1 and J is TRBJ1-2, with 7 positions matching TRBD1. The germline V gene encodes CDR1 DFQATT and CDR2 SNEGSKA (reference sequence). The CDR3 loop spans 13 amino acids. Here the CDR3 reads CSAGGGTVYGYTF. DNA of the CDR3: TGCAGCGCCGGTGGAGGGACAGTCTATGGCTACACCTTC.

This clonotype was counted a few times. V usage is TRBV6-1 and J usage is TRBJ1-6, with 7 bases fitting TRBD1. CDR3 length: 17 amino acids. V trimming: 7 bases; J trimming: 0 bases; junction bases outside the gene matches: 9. Germline V gives CDR1 MNHNS, CDR2 SASEGT. The CDR3 reads CASNPQGISSYNSPLHF. The CDR3 nucleotides are TGTGCCAGCAATCCACAGGGGATCAGCTCCTATAATTCACCCCTCCACTTT.

This clonotype was counted a few times. The rearrangement uses TRBV4-1 and TRBJ2-7; possible D gene TRBD2, 6 bases. V was pared by 1 base and J by 2 bases, with 12 bases between. The germline CDR1 and CDR2 sequences are MGHRA and YSYEKL. The CDR3 contains 15 residues. The CDR3 sequence is CASSQASSVAYEQYF. CDR3 nucleotides: TGCGCCAGCAGCCAAGCTTCTAGCGTTGCCTACGAGCAGTACTTC.

The chain uses TRBV2 and TRBJ1-2; tentatively, D is TRBD1 (5 bases). Germline V CDR1 and CDR2: SNHLY, FYNNEI. This CDR3 is 11 amino acids long. V lost 9 bases, J lost 6 bases, and 11 bases lay in between. The CDR3 bases are TGTGCCAGGTCTGCGGGGGATGGCTACACCTTC. Translated: CARSAGDGYTF.

The table lists this clonotype with many counts. The rearrangement links TRBV10-2 to TRBJ2-2; D not resolved. CDR1 is WSHSY and CDR2 is SAAADI in the germline V gene. V was clipped by 7 bases and J by 0 bases, with 12 bases between them. This CDR3 is 15 amino acids long. The CDR3 region is CASTPGYSNTGELFF. For the CDR3, the DNA is TGCGCCAGCACCCCGGGCTACTCGAACACCGGGGAGCTGTTTTTT.